This TCR beta chain was identified in a study of OX40 agonist ivuxolimab in advanced cancers. V was pared by 7 bases and J by 0 bases, with 19 bases between. CDR1 is LNHDA and CDR2 is SQIVND in the germline V gene (reference sequence). This CDR3 spans 17 amino acids. Data came from immunoSEQ multiplex PCR; TCRdb stores just in-frame clones and leaves some out. The table records tens of thousands of clones, approximately 90% of them present only once. The sequences come from CD4+ or CD8+ T cells sorted from blood, collected in a trial of the OX40 agonist ivuxolimab. The J gene is TRBJ1-3, the V gene TRBV19, with D hard to call. The clonotype comes from an adult with an advanced solid tumor such as melanoma, head and neck, liver or kidney cancer. The CDR3 spells CASTSLRLLNSGNTIYF. Here the CDR3 DNA reads TGTGCCAGTACCTCACTCCGGTTGCTGAACTCTGGAAACACCATATATTTT.